This T cell receptor (beta chain) is drawn from a study of CD8+ T cells in alopecia areata. As for the study in general: It was oral tofacitinib, at 5 to 10 mg twice daily, that treated patients received. Affected scalp percentage set treated patients' severity scores. General study results and limits: Sequence data from scalp samples additionally include resident alphabeta T cells of normal skin.

Trimming took off 0 bases at V and 9 bases at J, with 9 bases between the two ends. In germline, CDR1 is GTSNPN, CDR2 SVGIG (reference sequence). The length of the CDR3 is 12 residues. It was cDNA, reverse transcribed from extracted RNA, that served as the sequencing template. The protocol was immunoSEQ multiplex PCR, while the TCRdb copy is restricted to in-frame clones and leaves out a portion. The sample contains 180,000 or so clones, approximately 55% of which appear only once. Stated treatment: oral pan-JAK inhibitor, 5-10 mg twice daily. Those with alopecia areata gave lesional scalp punch biopsies and peripheral blood. As for this clone: Its antigen is not identified.

The source was CD8+ T cells sorted from blood, collected at week 24, from a patient treated with tofacitinib. The rearrangement links TRBV30 to TRBJ2-1, with D possibly matching TRBD1 (5 bases). This sequence originates from a human donor with alopecia areata. The CDR3 loop is CAWSVGVPEQFF. The CDR3 DNA sequence: TGTGCCTGGAGTGTAGGGGTGCCTGAGCAGTTCTTC.